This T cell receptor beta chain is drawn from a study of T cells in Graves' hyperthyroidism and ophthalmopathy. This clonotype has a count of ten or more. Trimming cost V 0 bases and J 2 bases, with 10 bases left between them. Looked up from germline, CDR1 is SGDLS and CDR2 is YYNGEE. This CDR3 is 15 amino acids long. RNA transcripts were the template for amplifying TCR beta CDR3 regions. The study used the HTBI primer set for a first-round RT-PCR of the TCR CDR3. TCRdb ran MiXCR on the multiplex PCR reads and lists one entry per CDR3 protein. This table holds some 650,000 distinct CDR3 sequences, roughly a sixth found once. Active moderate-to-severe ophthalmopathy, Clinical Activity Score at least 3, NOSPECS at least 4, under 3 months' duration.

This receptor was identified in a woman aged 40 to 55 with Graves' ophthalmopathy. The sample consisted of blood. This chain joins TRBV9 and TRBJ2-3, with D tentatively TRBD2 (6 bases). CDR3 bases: TGTGCCAGCAGCGTAGGGGCGGGAAACACAGATACGCAGTATTTT. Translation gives CASSVGAGNTDTQYF. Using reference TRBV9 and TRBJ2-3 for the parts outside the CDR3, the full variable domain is DSGVTQTPKHLITATGQRVTLRCSPRSGDLSVYWYQQSLDQGLQFLIQYYNGEERAKGNILERFSAQQFPDLHSELNLSSLELGDSALYFCASSVGAGNTDTQYFGPGTRLTVL.